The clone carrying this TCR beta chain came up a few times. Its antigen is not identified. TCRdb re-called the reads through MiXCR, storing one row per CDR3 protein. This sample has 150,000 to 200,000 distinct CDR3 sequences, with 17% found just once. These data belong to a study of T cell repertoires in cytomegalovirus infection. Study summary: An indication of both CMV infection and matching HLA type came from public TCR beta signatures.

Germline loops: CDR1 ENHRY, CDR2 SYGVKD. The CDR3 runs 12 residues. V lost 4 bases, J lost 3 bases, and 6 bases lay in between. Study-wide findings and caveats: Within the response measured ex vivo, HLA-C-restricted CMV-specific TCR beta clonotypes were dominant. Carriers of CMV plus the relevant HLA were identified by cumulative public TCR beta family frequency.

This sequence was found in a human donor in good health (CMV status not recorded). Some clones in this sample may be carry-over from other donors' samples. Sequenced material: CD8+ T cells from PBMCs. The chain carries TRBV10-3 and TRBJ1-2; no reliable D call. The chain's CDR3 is CAISGGDYGYTF. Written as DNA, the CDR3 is TGTGCCATCAGTGGGGGTGACTATGGCTACACCTTC.